A single sample gave rise to the 9 T cell receptor beta chains below, sequenced in a study of blood T cells in healthy people across ages. Next came a second PCR, run for roughly 6 to 11 cycles, which used a sample-barcoded 5' primer along with a J-beta primer mix. TCRdb reprocessed the 5' RACE reads via MiXCR and lists one record per CDR3 protein. The sample consists of around 1,000,000 distinct CDR3 sequences, about 25% of them appearing once. This same sample was also taken into another study, of T cells of mothers and their children.

The source material was blood. These TCRs come from a girl aged 2-10 years in good health.

This chain joins TRBV7-9 and TRBJ1-1; D is undetermined. This CDR3 contains 14 residues. Germline CDR1 reads SEHNR; CDR2 reads FQNEAQ (reference sequence). The germline V and J ends were trimmed by 3 bases and 1 base, with 9 bases remaining between them. CDR3 region: CASSLYGPNTEAFF. In DNA form, the CDR3 reads TGTGCCAGCAGCTTGTACGGCCCGAACACTGAAGCTTTCTTT.

This clonotype has just a few counts. The chain uses TRBV7-2 and TRBJ1-1; D is unclear. Germline V gives CDR1 SGHTA, CDR2 FQGNSA. V dropped 4 bases and J dropped 3 bases, with 9 bases sitting between them. CDR3 size: 13 residues. Here the CDR3 DNA reads TGTGCCAGCAGCTCCTTAGGAGACACTGAAGCTTTCTTT. Amino acid sequence: CASSSLGDTEAFF.

The chain has TRBV5-1 and TRBJ2-5; D is perhaps TRBD1 or TRBD2 (5 bases each). The end of the DNA fits TRBJ2-7 better, so the J call may be wrong. CDR1 is SGHRS, CDR2 YFSETQ, per germline. The length of the CDR3 is 15 residues. CDR3 sequence (DNA): TGCGCCAGCAGCTTGGGGGACCCATTGGGTACCGAGCAGTACTTC. Protein product: CASSLGDPLGTEQYF.

Written as DNA, the CDR3 is TGCAGTGCTAGCCGGGTGCCCACCGGGGAGCTGTTTTTT. Protein: CSASRVPTGELFF. The V call is TRBV20-1, the J call TRBJ2-2; D unclear. V lost 3 bases to trimming and J lost 4 bases, with 9 bases between them. Germline loops: CDR1 DFQATT, CDR2 SNEGSKA (reference sequence). CDR3 length equals 13 residues.

This rearrangement joins TRBV5-1 to TRBJ2-7, with D tentatively TRBD2 (5 bases). Per the germline V gene, CDR1 is SGHRS and CDR2 is YFSETQ. CDR3 length: 16 amino acids. Trimming took 4 bases from V and 4 from J, leaving 21 bases between them. The CDR3 sequence: CASSPRVAGGQYEQYF. In DNA, the CDR3 is TGCGCCAGCAGCCCGCGCGTGGCAGGAGGTCAATACGAGCAGTACTTC.

This clonotype was seen only once. This chain uses TRBV12-3 or TRBV12-4 with TRBJ2-1; 13 bases line up with TRBD2. The CDR3 has 15 residues. With 10 bases clipped from V and 4 bases from J, the junction kept 7 bases outside the gene matches. As DNA, the CDR3 is TGTGCCACCCACGAGGGACTAGCGGGGTACAATGAGCAGTTCTTC. This translates into CATHEGLAGYNEQFF.

This chain joins TRBV6-6 and TRBJ2-7; D not resolved. The CDR3 is made up of 11 amino acids. CDR1 is MNHNY and CDR2 is SVGAGI in the germline V gene (reference sequence). Trimming took 8 bases from V and 7 from J, leaving 12 bases between them. The CDR3 loop is CASRAQREQYF. Written as DNA, the CDR3 is TGTGCCAGCCGGGCGCAAAGGGAGCAGTACTTC.

V gene TRBV24-1 combines with J gene TRBJ2-1, with TRBD1 as a possible D gene (5 bases). V lost 3 bases and J 1 base, leaving 6 bases between the germline ends. The CDR3 totals 14 residues. Germline V gives CDR1 KGHDR, CDR2 SFDVKD. CDR3 residues: CATSDRGSYNEQFF. The CDR3 nucleotides are TGTGCCACCAGTGATAGGGGATCCTACAATGAGCAGTTCTTC.

In its sample, this clonotype was seen a few times. The chain has TRBV3-1 and TRBJ1-6; weak D call: TRBD1 (5 bases). The V gene lost 2 bases and the J gene lost 10 bases, with 15 bases spanning the gap. This CDR3 comprises 15 residues. Germline assignment: CDR1 LGHDT and CDR2 YNNKEL (reference sequence). CDR3 loop: CASSQLTTVESPLHF. As DNA, the CDR3 is TGTGCCAGCAGCCAACTAACGACAGTTGAATCACCCCTCCACTTT.